This section outlines one T cell receptor beta chain sequence together with its context. What it recognizes is unknown. The entry originates in a study of post-analysis software for immune sequencing data. TCR beta cDNA libraries included unique molecular identifiers. With roughly 0.85 to 11 million T cells as the source, some 500,000 cDNA molecules resulted. TCRdb re-called the PCR reads through MiXCR, storing one row per CDR3 protein. The sample lists more than 500,000 distinct CDR3 sequences; around a third were seen once. From germline, CDR1 is SGHVS and CDR2 FNYEAQ. The CDR3 is 17 amino acids. V shed 5 bases, J shed 2 bases, and the junction held 10 bases outside the gene matches. Overall study findings and caveats: Roughly five TRBV segments were more frequent in patients than controls; TRBV5-6, TRBV5-1 and TRBV20-1 belonged to this group. Clustering by F measure revealed strong co-clustering among samples prepared together in one batch.

The chain links TRBV7-6 to TRBJ2-3, with TRBD1 matching 10 bases. The origin of this receptor is a girl aged 2-17 years with multiple sclerosis. The sequencing input was blood. CDR3 nucleotide sequence: TGTGCCAGCAGCGGGGACAGGGGATTTCGGGTCACAGATACGCAGTATTTT. The encoded protein is CASSGDRGFRVTDTQYF. Variable domain in full (rest from reference TRBV7-6 and TRBJ2-3): GAGVSQSPRYKVTKRGQDVALRCDPISGHVSLYWYRQALGQGPEFLTYFNYEAQQDKSGLPNDRFSAERPEGSISTLTIQRTEQRDSAMYRCASSGDRGFRVTDTQYFGPGTRLTVL.